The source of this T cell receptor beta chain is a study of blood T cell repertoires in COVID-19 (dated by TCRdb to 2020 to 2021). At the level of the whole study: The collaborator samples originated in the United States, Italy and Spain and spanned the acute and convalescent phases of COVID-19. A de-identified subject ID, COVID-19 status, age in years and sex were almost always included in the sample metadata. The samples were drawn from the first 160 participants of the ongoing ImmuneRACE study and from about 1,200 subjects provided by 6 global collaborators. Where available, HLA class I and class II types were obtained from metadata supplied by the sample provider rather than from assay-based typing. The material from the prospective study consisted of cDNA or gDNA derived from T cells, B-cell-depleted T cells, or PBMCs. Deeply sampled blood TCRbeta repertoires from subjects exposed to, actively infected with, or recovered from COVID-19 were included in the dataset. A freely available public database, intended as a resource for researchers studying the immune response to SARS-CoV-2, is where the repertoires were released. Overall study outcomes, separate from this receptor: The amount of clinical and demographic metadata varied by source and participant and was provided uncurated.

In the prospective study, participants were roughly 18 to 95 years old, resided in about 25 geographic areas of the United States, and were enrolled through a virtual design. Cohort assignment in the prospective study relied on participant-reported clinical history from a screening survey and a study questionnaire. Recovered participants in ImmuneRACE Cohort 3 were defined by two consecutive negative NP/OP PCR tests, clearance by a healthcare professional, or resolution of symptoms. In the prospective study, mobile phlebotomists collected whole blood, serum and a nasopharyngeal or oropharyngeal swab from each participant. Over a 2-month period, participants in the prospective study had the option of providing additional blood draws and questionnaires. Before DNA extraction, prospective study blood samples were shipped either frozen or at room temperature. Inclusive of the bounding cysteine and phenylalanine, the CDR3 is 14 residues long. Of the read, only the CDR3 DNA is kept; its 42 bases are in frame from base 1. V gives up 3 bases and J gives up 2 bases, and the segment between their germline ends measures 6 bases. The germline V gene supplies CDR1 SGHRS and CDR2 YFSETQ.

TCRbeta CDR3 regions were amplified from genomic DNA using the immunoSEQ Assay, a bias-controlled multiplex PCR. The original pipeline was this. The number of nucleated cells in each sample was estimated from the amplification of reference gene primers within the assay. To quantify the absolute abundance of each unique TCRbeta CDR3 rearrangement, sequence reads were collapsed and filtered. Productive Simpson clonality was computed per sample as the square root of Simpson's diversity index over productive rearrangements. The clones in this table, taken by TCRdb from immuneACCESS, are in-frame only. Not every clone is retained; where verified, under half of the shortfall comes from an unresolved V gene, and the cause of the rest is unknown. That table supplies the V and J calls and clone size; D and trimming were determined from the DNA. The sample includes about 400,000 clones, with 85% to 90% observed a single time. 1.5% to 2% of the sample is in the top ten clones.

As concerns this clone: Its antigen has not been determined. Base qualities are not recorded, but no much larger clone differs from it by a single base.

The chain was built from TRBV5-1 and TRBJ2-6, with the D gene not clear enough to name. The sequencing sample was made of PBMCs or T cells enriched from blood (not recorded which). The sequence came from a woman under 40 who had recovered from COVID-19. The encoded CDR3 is CASSYFTGANVLTF. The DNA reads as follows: TGCGCCAGCAGCTACTTTACTGGGGCCAACGTCCTGACTTTC.